This T cell receptor (beta chain) was identified during a study of lymphopenia after photon versus proton radiotherapy. Overall study findings and caveats: Oligoclonal CD8+ Temra expansion after nadir drove photon patients' diversity drop. Better survival with proton therapy was suggested as possible, not demonstrated. Photon-treated patients lost naive T cells and TCR diversity; proton-treated stayed stable.

Details on this clone: Its antigen is not identified.

Trimming took 5 bases from V and 2 from J; bases not matched to a gene: 5. This CDR3 contains 15 residues. The germline CDR1 and CDR2 sequences are MNHEY and SMNVEV (reference sequence). The assay was immunoSEQ multiplex PCR, and TCRdb's table has in-frame clones only and misses some. The top ten clones hold 2% to 2.5% of a sample with about 70,000 clones, approximately 90% of them seen once. This sequence was found in a woman between 40 and 55 years old with cholangiocarcinoma. The sample consisted of peripheral blood, taken from a patient treated with photon-based radiotherapy. The chain carries TRBV27 and TRBJ1-5; 8 bases map to TRBD1. The CDR3 nucleotides read TGTGCCAGCAGTCCCACCAGGGGGCGCAATCAGCCCCAGCATTTT. As protein: CASSPTRGRNQPQHF.